This TCR beta chain was documented in a study of blood T cell repertoires in COVID-19. Study context: Donors in the United States, Italy and Spain gave samples during acute or convalescent COVID-19. The analysed material was cDNA or gDNA that came from T cells, B-cell-depleted T cells, or PBMCs.

In the source study's methods: For nucleated cells, counts were estimated from reference gene primer amplification. Repertoires were generated with immunoSEQ multiplex PCR, while TCRdb's copy carries only in-frame clones and drops some. D and trimming were read from the DNA, whereas the V and J calls and clone size are those reported in that table. The repertoire includes around 300,000 clones, about 91% of them detected once, and 1.6% sits in the top ten. Seattle participants joined during active infection and were tracked over time. The CDR3 is 14 amino acids. Trimming stripped 6 bases from V and 1 base from J, with 12 bases between. Germline V lookup: CDR1 SGHVS, CDR2 FQNEAQ.

Sequenced: peripheral blood. This TCR was sampled from a woman in her twenties or thirties with COVID-19, enrolled during active disease. This chain joins TRBV7-8 and TRBJ1-1; D perhaps matches TRBD1 (5 bases). The CDR3 DNA is TGTGCCAGCAGGGTAGGGGTGGGGAACACTGAAGCTTTCTTT. Protein: CASRVGVGNTEAFF.